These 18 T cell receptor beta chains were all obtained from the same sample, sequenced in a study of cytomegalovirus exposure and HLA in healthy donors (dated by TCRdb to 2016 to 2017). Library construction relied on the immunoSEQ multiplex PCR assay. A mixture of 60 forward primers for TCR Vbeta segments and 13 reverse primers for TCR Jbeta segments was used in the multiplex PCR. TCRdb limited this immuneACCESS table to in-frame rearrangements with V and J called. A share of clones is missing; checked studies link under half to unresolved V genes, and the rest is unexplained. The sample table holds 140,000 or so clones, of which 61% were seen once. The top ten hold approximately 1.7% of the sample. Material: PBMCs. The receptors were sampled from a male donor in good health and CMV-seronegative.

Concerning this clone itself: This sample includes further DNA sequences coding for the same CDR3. CDR3 in DNA: TGTGCCAGCACAACCTTCCACAGGGGATTTCAGCCCCAGCATTTT. It translates to CASTTFHRGFQPQHF. J is TRBJ1-5 and V is TRBV27; 7 bases match TRBD1. After removal of 7 bases from V and 6 bases from J, the junction contained 12 bases not matched to a gene. Germline CDR1 MNHEY, CDR2 SMNVEV (reference sequence). The CDR3 extends over 15 amino acids.

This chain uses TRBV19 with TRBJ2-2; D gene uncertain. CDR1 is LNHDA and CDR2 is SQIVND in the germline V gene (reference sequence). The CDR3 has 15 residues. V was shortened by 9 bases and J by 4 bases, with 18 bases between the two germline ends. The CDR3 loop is CASVKSNARTGELFF. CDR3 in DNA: TGTGCCAGCGTAAAATCTAACGCACGCACCGGGGAGCTGTTTTTT.

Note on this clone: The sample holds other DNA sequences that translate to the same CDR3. The CDR3 sequence is CASTLAGTDTQYF. CDR3 DNA: TGTGCCAGCACCTTAGCGGGAACAGATACGCAGTATTTT. The chain links TRBV6-5 to TRBJ2-3; 8 nucleotides align to TRBD2. This CDR3 spans 13 amino acids. Germline V gene sequence: CDR1 MNHEY, CDR2 SVGAGI. With 7 bases clipped from V and 3 bases from J, the junction kept 3 bases outside the gene matches.

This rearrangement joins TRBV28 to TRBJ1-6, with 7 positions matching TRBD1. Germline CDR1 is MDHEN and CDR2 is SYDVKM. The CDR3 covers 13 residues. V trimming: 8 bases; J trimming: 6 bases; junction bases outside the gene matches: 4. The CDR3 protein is CASEGAGNSPLHF. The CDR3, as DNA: TGTGCCAGCGAGGGGGCGGGTAATTCACCCCTCCACTTT.

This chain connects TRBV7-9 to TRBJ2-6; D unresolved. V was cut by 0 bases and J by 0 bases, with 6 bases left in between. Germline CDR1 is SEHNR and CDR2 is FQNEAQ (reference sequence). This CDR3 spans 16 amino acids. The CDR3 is CASSLAIHSGANVLTF. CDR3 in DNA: TGTGCCAGCAGCTTAGCCATCCACTCTGGGGCCAACGTCCTGACTTTC.

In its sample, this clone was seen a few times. The CDR3 bases are TGTGCCAGCAGCGGCCGGGACAGGGTCTCACCCCTCCACTTT. Residues: CASSGRDRVSPLHF. The V gene is TRBV7-2, the J gene TRBJ1-6; TRBD1 matches at 9 bases. Germline assignment: CDR1 SGHTA and CDR2 FQGNSA. With V trimmed by 5 bases and J by 10 bases, 6 bases remained unmatched. This CDR3 is built from 14 residues.

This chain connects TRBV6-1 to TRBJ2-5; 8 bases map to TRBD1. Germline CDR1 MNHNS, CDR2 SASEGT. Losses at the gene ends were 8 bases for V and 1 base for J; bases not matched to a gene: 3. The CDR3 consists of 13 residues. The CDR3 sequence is CASVQGAQETQYF. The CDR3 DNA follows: TGTGCCAGCGTTCAGGGGGCCCAAGAGACCCAGTACTTC.

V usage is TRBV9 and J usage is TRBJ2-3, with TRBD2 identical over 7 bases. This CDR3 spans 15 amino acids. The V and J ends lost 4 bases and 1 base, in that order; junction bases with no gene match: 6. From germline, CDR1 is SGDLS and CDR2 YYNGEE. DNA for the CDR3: TGTGCCAGCAGCCTCTGGGCGGGGGGCACAGATACGCAGTATTTT. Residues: CASSLWAGGTDTQYF.

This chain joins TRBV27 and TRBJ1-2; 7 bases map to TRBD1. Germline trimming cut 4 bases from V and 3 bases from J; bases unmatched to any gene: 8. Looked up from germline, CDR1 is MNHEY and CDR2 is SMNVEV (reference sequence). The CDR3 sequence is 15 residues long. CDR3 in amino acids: CASSSPSGTDYGYTF. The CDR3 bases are TGTGCCAGCAGTTCCCCCTCCGGGACAGACTATGGCTACACCTTC.

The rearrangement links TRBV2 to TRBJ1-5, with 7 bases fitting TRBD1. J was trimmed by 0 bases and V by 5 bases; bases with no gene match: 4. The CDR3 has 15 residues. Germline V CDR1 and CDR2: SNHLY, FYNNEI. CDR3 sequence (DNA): TGTGCCAGCAGTAAGGGACAGAATAGCAATCAGCCCCAGCATTTT. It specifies CASSKGQNSNQPQHF.

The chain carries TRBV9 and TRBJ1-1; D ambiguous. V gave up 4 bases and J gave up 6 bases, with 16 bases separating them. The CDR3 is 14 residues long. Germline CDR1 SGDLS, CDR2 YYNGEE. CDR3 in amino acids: CASSPLSGSPEAFF. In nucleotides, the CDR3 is TGTGCCAGCAGCCCCCTGTCGGGGTCTCCTGAAGCTTTCTTT.

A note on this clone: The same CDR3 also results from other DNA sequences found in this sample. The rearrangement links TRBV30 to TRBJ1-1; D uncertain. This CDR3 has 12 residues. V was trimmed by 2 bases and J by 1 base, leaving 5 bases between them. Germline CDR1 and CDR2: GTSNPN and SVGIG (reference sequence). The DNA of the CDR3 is TGTGCCTGGAGTCCGGGGAACACTGAAGCTTTCTTT. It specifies CAWSPGNTEAFF.

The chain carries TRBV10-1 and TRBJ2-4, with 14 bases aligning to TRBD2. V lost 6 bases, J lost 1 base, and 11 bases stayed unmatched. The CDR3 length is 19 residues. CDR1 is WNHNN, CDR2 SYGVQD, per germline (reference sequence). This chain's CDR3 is CASSPGTSGGFGAKNIQYF. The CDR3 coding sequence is TGCGCCAGCAGCCCCGGGACTAGCGGGGGTTTTGGGGCCAAAAACATTCAGTACTTC.

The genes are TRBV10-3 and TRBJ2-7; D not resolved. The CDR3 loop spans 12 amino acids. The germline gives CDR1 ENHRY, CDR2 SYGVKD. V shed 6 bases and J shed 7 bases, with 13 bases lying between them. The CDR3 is CAISNANEEQYF. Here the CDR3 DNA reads TGTGCCATCAGCAACGCCAATGAGGAGCAGTACTTC.

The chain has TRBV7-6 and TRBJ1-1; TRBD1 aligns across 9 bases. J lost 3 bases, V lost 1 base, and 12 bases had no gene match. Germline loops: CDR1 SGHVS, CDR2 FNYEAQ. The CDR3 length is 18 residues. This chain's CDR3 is CASSLVGGGQGGDTEAFF. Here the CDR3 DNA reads TGTGCCAGCAGCTTAGTAGGAGGGGGACAGGGAGGAGACACTGAAGCTTTCTTT. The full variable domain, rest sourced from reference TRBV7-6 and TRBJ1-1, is GAGVSQSPRYKVTKRGQDVALRCDPISGHVSLYWYRQALGQGPEFLTYFNYEAQQDKSGLPNDRFSAERPEGSISTLTIQRTEQRDSAMYRCASSLVGGGQGGDTEAFFGQGTRLTVV.

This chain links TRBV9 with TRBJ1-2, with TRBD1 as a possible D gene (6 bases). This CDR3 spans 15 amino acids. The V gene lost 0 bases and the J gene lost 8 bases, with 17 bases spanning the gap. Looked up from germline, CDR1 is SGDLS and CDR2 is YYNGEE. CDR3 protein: CASSVGFLAGEGYTF. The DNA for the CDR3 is TGTGCCAGCAGCGTAGGGTTTTTGGCAGGGGAGGGCTACACCTTC.

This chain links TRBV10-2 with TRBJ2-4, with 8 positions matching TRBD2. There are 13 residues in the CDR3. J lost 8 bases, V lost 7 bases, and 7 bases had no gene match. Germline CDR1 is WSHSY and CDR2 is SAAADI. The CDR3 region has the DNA TGCGCCAGCACCTTCGGGGGGGGAGACATTCAGTACTTC. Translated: CASTFGGGDIQYF.

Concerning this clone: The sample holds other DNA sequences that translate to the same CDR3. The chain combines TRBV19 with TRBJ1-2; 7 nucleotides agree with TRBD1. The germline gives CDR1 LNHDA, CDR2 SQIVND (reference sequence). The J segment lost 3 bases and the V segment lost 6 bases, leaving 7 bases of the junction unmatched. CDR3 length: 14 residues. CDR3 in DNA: TGTGCCAGTAGCAAAGGGGGCGCGGACTATGGCTACACCTTC. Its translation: CASSKGGADYGYTF.